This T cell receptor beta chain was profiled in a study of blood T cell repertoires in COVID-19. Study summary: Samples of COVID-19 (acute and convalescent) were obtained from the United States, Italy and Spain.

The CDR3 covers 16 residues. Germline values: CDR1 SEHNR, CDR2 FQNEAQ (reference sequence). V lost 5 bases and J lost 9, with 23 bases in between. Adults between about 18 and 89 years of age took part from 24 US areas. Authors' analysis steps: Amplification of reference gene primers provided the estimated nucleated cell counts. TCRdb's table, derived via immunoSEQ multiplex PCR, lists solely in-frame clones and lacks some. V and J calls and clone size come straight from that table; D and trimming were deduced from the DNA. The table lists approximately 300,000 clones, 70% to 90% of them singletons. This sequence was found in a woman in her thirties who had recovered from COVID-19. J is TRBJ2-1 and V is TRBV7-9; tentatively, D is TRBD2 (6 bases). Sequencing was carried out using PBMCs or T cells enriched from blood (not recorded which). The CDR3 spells CASSLVWASAWGEQFF. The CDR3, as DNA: TGTGCCAGCAGCCTAGTTTGGGCTAGCGCCTGGGGTGAGCAGTTCTTC.